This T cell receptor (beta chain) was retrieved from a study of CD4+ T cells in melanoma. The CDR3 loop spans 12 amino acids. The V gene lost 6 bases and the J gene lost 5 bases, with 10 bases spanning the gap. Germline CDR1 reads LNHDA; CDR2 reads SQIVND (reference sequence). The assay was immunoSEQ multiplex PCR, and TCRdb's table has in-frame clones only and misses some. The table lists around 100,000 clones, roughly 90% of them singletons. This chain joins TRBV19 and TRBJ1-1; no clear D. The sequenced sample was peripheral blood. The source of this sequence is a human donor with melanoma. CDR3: CASSPSRTEAFF. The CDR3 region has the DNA TGTGCCAGTAGCCCCAGCCGGACTGAAGCTTTCTTT.